One and the same sample provided the 23 T cell receptor beta chains below, sequenced in a study of blood T cell repertoires in COVID-19. Sequenced by immunoSEQ multiplex PCR; TCRdb stores in-frame clones only, minus some. The sample lists roughly 120,000 clones; roughly 90% were seen once. Material for sequencing was peripheral blood. Receptors were obtained from a man between 60 and 75 years old with COVID-19, enrolled during active disease.

V is TRBV2 and J is TRBJ2-7; D is uncertain. V was pared by 6 bases and J by 3 bases, with 9 bases between. Germline CDR1 is SNHLY and CDR2 is FYNNEI. There are 12 residues in the CDR3. The CDR3 sequence is CASRQFIYEQYF. Written as DNA, the CDR3 is TGTGCCAGCAGACAATTCATCTACGAGCAGTACTTC.

This chain links TRBV10-3 with TRBJ2-3; 7 nucleotides agree with TRBD1. CDR1 ENHRY and CDR2 SYGVKD come from the germline V gene. Germline trimming cut 3 bases from V and 5 bases from J; bases unmatched to any gene: 11. This CDR3 contains 16 residues. CDR3 region: CAISDEGAVEVDTQYF. The CDR3 DNA reads TGTGCCATCAGTGACGAGGGGGCCGTGGAGGTAGATACGCAGTATTTT.

This clone was detected once. The chain combines TRBV5-4 with TRBJ1-5, with 10 nucleotides matching TRBD1. This CDR3 has 14 residues. J lost 8 bases, V lost 4 bases, and 6 bases had no gene match. CDR1 and CDR2 (germline): SGHNT, YYREEE (reference sequence). Written as DNA, the CDR3 is TGTGCCAGCAGCCCCGGGACAGGGGCGGAGCCCCAGCATTTT. Protein: CASSPGTGAEPQHF.

This chain uses TRBV7-2 with TRBJ1-5; D ambiguous. CDR1 is SGHTA and CDR2 is FQGNSA in the germline V gene. The germline V and J ends were trimmed by 4 bases and 7 bases, with 11 bases remaining between them. The CDR3 contains 13 residues. CDR3 nucleotide sequence: TGTGCCAGCAGCTCGGACTTAAAACAGCCCCAGCATTTT. It specifies CASSSDLKQPQHF.

The CDR3 bases are TGTGCCAGCAGCCGTGACAGGGGCCCATATGGCTACACCTTC. It specifies CASSRDRGPYGYTF. This rearrangement joins TRBV14 to TRBJ1-2; 8 bases map to TRBD1. The CDR3 is 14 amino acids. Germline V gene sequence: CDR1 SGHDN, CDR2 FVKESK. V shed 4 bases, J shed 5 bases, and the junction held 6 bases outside the gene matches.

The chain combines TRBV19 with TRBJ1-1; 9 bases match TRBD1. There are 14 residues in the CDR3. Germline values: CDR1 LNHDA, CDR2 SQIVND (reference sequence). V lost 10 bases to trimming and J lost 1 base; unmatched junction nucleotides: 7. The CDR3 spells CATKRQGENTEAFF. The CDR3 DNA is TGTGCCACTAAGAGACAGGGGGAGAACACTGAAGCTTTCTTT.

The chain joins TRBV18 to TRBJ2-1; 8 bases are shared with TRBD2. V lost 0 bases to trimming and J lost 10 bases; unmatched junction nucleotides: 11. There are 16 residues in the CDR3. Germline values: CDR1 KGHSH, CDR2 LQKENI. CDR3 residues: CASSPPPGGTGGEQFF. The CDR3 DNA follows: TGTGCCAGCTCACCACCCCCGGGAGGGACCGGGGGGGAGCAGTTCTTC.

Here the CDR3 reads CSVLTGGDYGYTF. For the CDR3, the DNA is TGCAGCGTTTTGACAGGGGGCGACTATGGCTACACCTTC. The chain combines TRBV29-1 with TRBJ1-2; the match to TRBD1 covers 10 bases. This CDR3 comprises 13 residues. After removal of 5 bases from V and 3 bases from J, the junction contained 3 bases not matched to a gene. Germline V gene sequence: CDR1 SQVTM, CDR2 ANQGSEA.

The gene calls are TRBV4-2 and TRBJ1-3, with TRBD1 matching over 9 bases. With 0 bases clipped from V and 4 bases from J, the junction kept 4 bases outside the gene matches. Germline V CDR1 and CDR2: LGHNA, YNFKEQ. The CDR3 loop spans 16 amino acids. CDR3 in DNA: TGTGCCAGCAGCCAAGACGCCGGGACAGGGGGAAACACCATATATTTT. Amino acids: CASSQDAGTGGNTIYF.

The rearrangement uses TRBV13 and TRBJ1-3; D gene ambiguous. V was pared by 5 bases and J by 4 bases, with 6 bases between. Germline V gene data show CDR1 as PRHDT and CDR2 as FYEKMQ (reference sequence). There are 12 residues in the CDR3. CDR3 sequence reads: CASSQQGNTIYF. CDR3 DNA sequence: TGTGCCAGCAGCCAACAGGGAAACACCATATATTTT.

This clone was found once. The chain uses TRBV3-1 (or the pseudogene TRBV3-2) and TRBJ1-6, with a possible D match to TRBD1 (6 bases). The CDR3 runs 14 residues. Trimming removed 4 bases from V and 10 bases from J, with 14 bases in between. Germline CDR1 is LGHDT and CDR2 is YNNKEL (reference sequence). CDR3 sequence reads: CASSRRRGLSPLHF. The CDR3 coding sequence is TGTGCCAGCAGCCGCCGCAGGGGCCTCTCACCCCTCCACTTT.

The chain carries TRBV6-5 and TRBJ2-7; D is perhaps TRBD2 (6 bases). Trimming cost V 2 bases and J 4 bases, with 12 bases left between them. CDR1 MNHEY and CDR2 SVGAGI come from the germline V gene. The CDR3 has 14 amino acids. CDR3 DNA sequence: TGTGCCAGCAGTTACGGGCGGGAAAGGTACGAGCAGTACTTC. Amino acid sequence: CASSYGRERYEQYF.

The DNA for the CDR3 is TGTGCCAGCAGAACTCTGGGGGTCGGGGGCGAGCAGTACTTC. Protein: CASRTLGVGGEQYF. The chain has TRBV6-5 and TRBJ2-7, with D perhaps TRBD2 (6 bases). The V end was cut by 6 bases, the J end by 6 bases, with 18 bases between. The CDR3 runs to 14 residues. The germline gives CDR1 MNHEY, CDR2 SVGAGI.

This clone was detected only once. The chain carries TRBV19 and TRBJ1-1, with 9 bases that match TRBD1. The CDR3 length is 15 residues. Germline CDR1 is LNHDA and CDR2 is SQIVND (reference sequence). With V trimmed by 10 bases and J by 3 bases, 12 bases remained unmatched. CDR3 sequence (DNA): TGTGCCACCATCAGGGGACAGGGCGGTCACACTGAAGCTTTCTTT. Its protein product is CATIRGQGGHTEAFF.

The chain links TRBV12-1 to TRBJ2-2; the DNA was not used to check the table's D call, TRBD2. TRBV12-1 is marked as a pseudogene. This CDR3 has 16 amino acids. In DNA form, the CDR3 reads TGTGCCAGCAGTATAGTAGCGGGAGAATGTACCGGGGAGCTGTTTTTT. This translates into CASSIVAGECTGELFF.

This clone was seen a single time. This sequence joins TRBV7-9 and TRBJ2-2; TRBD2 matches 7 bases. CDR3 size: 14 residues. The V segment lost 0 bases and the J segment 6 bases; nucleotides outside the gene matches: 1. Germline CDR1 and CDR2: SEHNR and FQNEAQ (reference sequence). CDR3 bases: TGTGCCAGCAGCTTAGCGGGAGGGCCCGGGGAGCTGTTTTTT. Translated: CASSLAGGPGELFF.

The chain couples TRBV10-3 to TRBJ2-7, with 10 bases identical to TRBD1. In germline, CDR1 is ENHRY, CDR2 SYGVKD. This CDR3 contains 11 residues. Germline trimming cut 11 bases from V and 4 bases from J; bases unmatched to any gene: 2. CDR3 sequence: CAVGQGYEQYF. CDR3 bases: TGTGCCGTGGGACAGGGGTACGAGCAGTACTTC.

This rearrangement joins TRBV24-1 to TRBJ2-1; TRBD1 aligns across 7 bases. This CDR3 region has 15 residues. The germline gives CDR1 KGHDR, CDR2 SFDVKD. With V trimmed by 4 bases and J by 0 bases, 2 bases remained unmatched. This CDR3 reads CATSEGTDSYNEQFF. DNA for the CDR3: TGTGCCACCAGTGAGGGGACAGACTCCTACAATGAGCAGTTCTTC.

The chain carries TRBV9 and TRBJ2-1; 12 bases match TRBD2. Looked up from germline, CDR1 is SGDLS and CDR2 is YYNGEE. The CDR3 has 16 amino acids. V lost 3 bases and J lost 7; bases outside the gene matches: 8. DNA for the CDR3: TGTGCCAGCAGCGACCTACTAGCGGGAGGTGTGAATGAGCAGTTCTTC. This gives the protein CASSDLLAGGVNEQFF. The full variable domain, its missing parts supplied by reference TRBV9 and TRBJ2-1, is DSGVTQTPKHLITATGQRVTLRCSPRSGDLSVYWYQQSLDQGLQFLIQYYNGEERAKGNILERFSAQQFPDLHSELNLSSLELGDSALYFCASSDLLAGGVNEQFFGPGTRLTVL.

The rearrangement uses TRBV24-1 and TRBJ1-2; 7 bases agree with TRBD1. The germline V gene encodes CDR1 KGHDR and CDR2 SFDVKD. This CDR3 has 13 amino acids. V dropped 5 bases and J dropped 2; count of bases not matched to a gene: 1. Here the CDR3 reads CATSGGQNYGYTF. The CDR3 DNA is TGTGCCACCAGTGGGGGACAGAACTATGGCTACACCTTC.

The gene calls are TRBV30 and TRBJ1-1; D possibly corresponds to TRBD1 (5 bases). CDR1 is GTSNPN, CDR2 SVGIG, per germline (reference sequence). Trimming took 4 bases from V and 7 from J, leaving 10 bases between them. The CDR3 loop spans 11 amino acids. The CDR3 DNA sequence: TGTGCCTGGAACCGGGGGGGTGAAGCTTTCTTT. It translates to CAWNRGGEAFF.

The chain couples TRBV5-1 to TRBJ2-5; 12 bases line up with TRBD2. Germline V lookup: CDR1 SGHRS, CDR2 YFSETQ. Losses at the gene ends were 6 bases for V and 5 bases for J; bases not matched to a gene: 8. This CDR3 is 15 amino acids long. In DNA form, the CDR3 reads TGCGCCAGCAAAACTAGCGGGAGGTTCGGGGAGACCCAGTACTTC. Its translation: CASKTSGRFGETQYF.

The chain couples TRBV11-2 to TRBJ1-6; D ambiguous. The CDR3 is 12 amino acids. Germline lookup yields CDR1 SGHAT and CDR2 FQNNGV. The V and J ends lost 6 bases and 5 bases respectively, with 5 bases between them. The CDR3 protein is CASRRDNSPLHF. The CDR3 DNA sequence: TGTGCCAGCAGACGAGATAATTCACCCCTCCACTTT.